A single sample gave rise to the 30 T cell receptor beta chains below, sequenced in a study of cytotoxic CD8 clonotypes in ibrutinib-treated CLL. The protocol was immunoSEQ multiplex PCR, while the TCRdb copy is restricted to in-frame clones and leaves out a portion. This table holds some 27,000 clones, around 60% found once. Material: PBMCs, obtained before ibrutinib treatment. The receptors originated from a human donor with chronic lymphocytic leukemia.

This chain connects TRBV5-3 to TRBJ2-6; D unresolved. TRBV5-3 is noted as an ORF with a role that remains uncertain. V was cut by 2 bases and J by 4 bases, with 10 bases left in between. The CDR3 is made up of 15 amino acids. CDR3 DNA: TGTGCCAGAAGCTTCCGGATATCGGGGGCCAACGTCCTGACTTTC. This translates into CARSFRISGANVLTF.

The genes are TRBV19 and TRBJ2-7; D unclear. Germline V CDR1 and CDR2: LNHDA, SQIVND (reference sequence). The CDR3 covers 14 residues. Trimming shortened V by 3 bases and J by 2 bases, and 11 bases separated the two germline ends. The CDR3 DNA is TGTGCCAGTAGTATTCTGCACGGAACCTACGAGCAGTACTTC. Amino acids: CASSILHGTYEQYF.

In this sample, this clone turned up a few times. This chain links TRBV7-9 with TRBJ1-4, with D maybe TRBD1 (6 bases). V was pared by 2 bases and J by 5 bases, with 12 bases between. CDR3 size: 15 residues. Per germline, CDR1 SEHNR and CDR2 FQNEAQ (reference sequence). The CDR3 region has the DNA TGTGCCAGCAGCTTATCGGGGGCAGGGAATGAAAAACTGTTTTTT. It is translated as CASSLSGAGNEKLFF. The variable domain in full, with the rest retrieved from reference TRBV7-9 and TRBJ1-4, is DTGVSQNPRHKITKRGQNVTFRCDPISEHNRLYWYRQTLGQGPEFLTYFQNEAQLEKSRLLSDRFSAERPKGSFSTLEIQRTEQGDSAMYLCASSLSGAGNEKLFFGSGTQLSVL.

This sequence joins TRBV14 and TRBJ2-2; D is uncertain. Germline values: CDR1 SGHDN, CDR2 FVKESK. The CDR3 sequence is 13 residues long. The germline V and J ends were trimmed by 5 bases and 8 bases, with 12 bases remaining between them. The CDR3 sequence: CASSEPRLGELFF. As DNA, the CDR3 is TGTGCCAGCAGCGAGCCGCGTTTGGGGGAGCTGTTTTTT.

The gene calls are TRBV29-1 and TRBJ2-1; D unclear. The CDR3 has 13 amino acids. Germline assignment: CDR1 SQVTM and CDR2 ANQGSEA. V shed 1 base and J shed 4 bases, with 8 bases lying between them. The CDR3 DNA reads as TGCAGCGTTGAAGGAAGGAAATACAATGAGCAGTTCTTC. Protein product: CSVEGRKYNEQFF.

The V gene is TRBV28, the J gene TRBJ2-2; 9 nucleotides line up with TRBD2. V lost 4 bases and J lost 2; bases outside the gene matches: 5. The germline V gene encodes CDR1 MDHEN and CDR2 SYDVKM. This CDR3 contains 16 residues. The CDR3 nucleotides read TGTGCCAGCAGTTCCTCTAGCGGGGATAACACCGGGGAGCTGTTTTTT. It translates to CASSSSSGDNTGELFF.

This clone qualifies as medium-sized. The V gene is TRBV30, the J gene TRBJ1-2; D perhaps matches TRBD1 (6 bases). CDR1 and CDR2 (germline): GTSNPN, SVGIG (reference sequence). Deletions cut 4 bases from V and 2 bases from J, with 11 bases between. The CDR3 totals 13 residues. The CDR3 sequence is CAWNGTLNYGYTF. The CDR3 DNA sequence: TGTGCCTGGAATGGGACACTCAACTATGGCTACACCTTC.

CDR3 nucleotide sequence: TGTGCCAGCAGTTACTCGCCCCAGACCTATGGCTACACCTTC. Residues: CASSYSPQTYGYTF. The chain combines TRBV6-5 with TRBJ1-2; D is ambiguous. From germline, CDR1 is MNHEY and CDR2 SVGAGI. Trimming cost V 0 bases and J 4 bases, with 9 bases left between them. There are 14 residues in the CDR3.

This chain joins TRBV28 and TRBJ2-7; 7 bases fit TRBD1. CDR1 and CDR2 (germline): MDHEN, SYDVKM. Losses at the gene ends were 11 bases for V and 7 bases for J; bases not matched to a gene: 14. This CDR3 is built from 13 residues. The CDR3 region has the DNA TGTGCCGTCCTTCGGGACAGCGGAAGAGAGCAGTACTTC. This gives the protein CAVLRDSGREQYF.

This chain connects TRBV18 to TRBJ2-7; D is undetermined. This CDR3 region has 15 residues. V shed 2 bases and J shed 6 bases, with 17 bases lying between them. CDR1 and CDR2 (germline): KGHSH, LQKENI. CDR3 in DNA: TGTGCCAGCTCACCATGGGCCGTGGATAGGCTCGAGCAGTACTTC. This gives the protein CASSPWAVDRLEQYF.

The chain is built from TRBV11-3 and TRBJ1-1; D is ambiguous. Per the germline V gene, CDR1 is SGHNT and CDR2 is YENEEA. V was cut by 4 bases and J by 1 base, with 7 bases left in between. The CDR3 has 13 residues. For the CDR3, the DNA is TGTGCCAGCAGCTCGAAGAGGAACACTGAAGCTTTCTTT. Translating it yields CASSSKRNTEAFF.

V usage is TRBV27 and J usage is TRBJ2-5; D is possibly TRBD2 (6 bases). The CDR3 length is 15 residues. The germline CDR1 and CDR2 sequences are MNHEY and SMNVEV (reference sequence). The V end was cut by 4 bases, the J end by 5 bases, with 17 bases between. The CDR3 DNA follows: TGTGCCAGCAGTTCCCGGGGAATGGGGAGGGAGACCCAGTACTTC. It specifies CASSSRGMGRETQYF.

This chain uses TRBV15 with TRBJ1-2; D remains unclear. The CDR3 sequence is 16 residues long. Germline V gives CDR1 LNHNV, CDR2 YYDKDF (reference sequence). V lost 0 bases to trimming and J lost 7 bases, with 18 bases between them. The CDR3 sequence: CATSRDSEGSWRGYTF. The CDR3 coding sequence is TGTGCCACCAGCAGAGATTCCGAGGGATCCTGGCGTGGCTACACCTTC.

The rearrangement uses TRBV11-3 and TRBJ2-6; no definite D call. CDR3 length: 15 residues. Germline V CDR1 and CDR2: SGHNT, YENEEA. Trimming took 1 base from V and 0 from J, leaving 4 bases between them. Here the CDR3 DNA reads TGTGCCAGCAGCTTAGGCAGCTCTGGGGCCAACGTCCTGACTTTC. Its translation is CASSLGSSGANVLTF. Full variable domain (missing parts from reference TRBV11-3 and TRBJ2-6): EAGVVQSPRYKIIEKKQPVAFWCNPISGHNTLYWYLQNLGQGPELLIRYENEEAVDDSQLPKDRFSAERLKGVDSTLKIQPAELGDSAVYLCASSLGSSGANVLTFGAGSRLTVL.

The genes are TRBV29-1 and TRBJ2-3, with 7 positions matching TRBD2. Germline V CDR1 and CDR2: SQVTM, ANQGSEA. The CDR3 extends over 15 amino acids. The trim removed 4 bases at V and 7 bases at J, leaving 14 bases unmatched. The CDR3 reads CSVARGGGGKHTQYF. The CDR3 nucleotides read TGCAGCGTTGCTAGGGGCGGGGGTGGCAAGCATACGCAGTATTTT.

The rearrangement uses TRBV18 and TRBJ1-1; 7 positions match TRBD1. Looked up from germline, CDR1 is KGHSH and CDR2 is LQKENI. The CDR3 runs to 13 residues. V gave up 6 bases and J gave up 4 bases; unmatched junction bases: 5. Written as DNA, the CDR3 is TGTGCCAGCTCTCAACAGGGGCCCACTGAAGCTTTCTTT. Encoded protein: CASSQQGPTEAFF.

The rearrangement uses TRBV19 and TRBJ1-2; unclear D gene. V lost 3 bases to trimming and J lost 2 bases, with 16 bases between them. Germline CDR1 is LNHDA and CDR2 is SQIVND (reference sequence). The CDR3 spans 16 residues. CDR3 DNA sequence: TGTGCCAGTAGTATGGTTGACGGGTGGTCGAACTATGGCTACACCTTC. Translated: CASSMVDGWSNYGYTF.

This clone is deemed medium-sized. J is TRBJ1-5 and V is TRBV7-2; D unclear. Germline V gene data show CDR1 as SGHTA and CDR2 as FQGNSA. This CDR3 is 14 amino acids long. V was pared by 5 bases and J by 2 bases, with 10 bases between. CDR3 nucleotides: TGTGCCAGCAGCCCCCGGCGGGGCAATCAGCCCCAGCATTTT. It codes for CASSPRRGNQPQHF. Full variable domain (missing parts from reference TRBV7-2 and TRBJ1-5): GAGVSQSPSNKVTEKGKDVELRCDPISGHTALYWYRQSLGQGLEFLIYFQGNSAPDKSGLPSDRFSAERTGGSVSTLTIQRTQQEDSAVYLCASSPRRGNQPQHFGDGTRLSIL.

In this sample, this clone turned up a few times. The chain combines TRBV5-4 with TRBJ2-3, with 8 bases fitting TRBD1. The CDR3 sequence is 14 residues long. Germline V CDR1 and CDR2: SGHNT, YYREEE (reference sequence). The V segment lost 6 bases and the J segment 4 bases; nucleotides outside the gene matches: 7. CDR3 sequence: CASMDRDFSDTQYF. Here the CDR3 DNA reads TGTGCCAGCATGGACAGGGATTTTTCAGATACGCAGTATTTT.

V gene TRBV7-2 combines with J gene TRBJ1-2; maybe TRBD1 (5 bases). Deletions cut 8 bases from V and 8 bases from J, with 24 bases between. This CDR3 spans 15 amino acids. Germline V gives CDR1 SGHTA, CDR2 FQGNSA. The CDR3 loop reads CASAPGQDAFSGYTF. CDR3 bases: TGTGCCAGCGCCCCGGGGCAGGATGCTTTCTCCGGCTACACCTTC. The whole variable domain, remainder taken from reference TRBV7-2 and TRBJ1-2, is GAGVSQSPSNKVTEKGKDVELRCDPISGHTALYWYRQSLGQGLEFLIYFQGNSAPDKSGLPSDRFSAERTGGSVSTLTIQRTQQEDSAVYLCASAPGQDAFSGYTFGSGTRLTVV.

J is TRBJ1-1 and V is TRBV29-1; 7 positions agree with TRBD1. Germline loops: CDR1 SQVTM, CDR2 ANQGSEA. The ends lost 8 bases at V and 1 base at J; junction bases unmatched: 7. The CDR3 loop spans 13 amino acids. This CDR3 is CSSGDRANTEAFF. As DNA, the CDR3 is TGCAGCTCGGGAGACAGGGCGAACACTGAAGCTTTCTTT.

V is TRBV4-3 and J is TRBJ2-5; weak D call: TRBD2 (6 bases). The CDR3 length is 15 residues. Germline CDR1 is LGHNA and CDR2 is YSLEER. Trimming shortened V by 0 bases and J by 3 bases, and 11 bases separated the two germline ends. The CDR3 sequence: CASSQDWGVEETQYF. In nucleotides, the CDR3 is TGCGCCAGCAGCCAAGATTGGGGGGTTGAAGAGACCCAGTACTTC.

V and J are TRBV6-6 and TRBJ1-2, with D possibly TRBD1 on 6 matching bases. V lost 4 bases and J lost 2, with 17 bases in between. Germline V lookup: CDR1 MNHNY, CDR2 SVGAGI (reference sequence). The CDR3 loop spans 16 amino acids. The CDR3 here is CASSSPWTVPNYGYTF. CDR3 sequence (DNA): TGTGCCAGCAGTTCCCCCTGGACAGTTCCCAACTATGGCTACACCTTC.

The chain has TRBV9 and TRBJ1-1; tentatively, D is TRBD1 (6 bases). The CDR3 covers 13 residues. Trimming shortened V by 3 bases and J by 11 bases, and 17 bases separated the two germline ends. Germline V gives CDR1 SGDLS, CDR2 YYNGEE. CDR3 loop: CASSARGAPGAFF. The CDR3 nucleotides read TGTGCCAGCAGCGCAAGGGGGGCCCCGGGGGCTTTCTTT.

This chain joins TRBV5-1 and TRBJ2-1, with D possibly matching TRBD1 (5 bases). CDR1 SGHRS and CDR2 YFSETQ come from the germline V gene. The ends were cut back, 0 bases at V and 0 bases at J, with 10 bases in the middle. The CDR3 length is 16 residues. CDR3 protein: CASSLDTGSSYNEQFF. The DNA of the CDR3 is TGCGCCAGCAGCTTGGATACAGGTAGCTCCTACAATGAGCAGTTCTTC.

This clone was counted a few times. V and J are TRBV18 and TRBJ2-7, with TRBD1 matching 9 bases. With 4 bases clipped from V and 4 bases from J, the junction kept 8 bases outside the gene matches. CDR3 length equals 15 residues. The germline V gene encodes CDR1 KGHSH and CDR2 LQKENI. The CDR3, as DNA: TGTGCCAGCTCACTAGGACAGGGGTCCCAGTACGAGCAGTACTTC. It translates to CASSLGQGSQYEQYF.

V usage is TRBV5-4 and J usage is TRBJ1-1, with no clear D. The V gene's germline CDR1 is SGHNT and CDR2 YYREEE (reference sequence). V lost 2 bases and J 2 bases, leaving 1 base between the germline ends. CDR3 size: 11 residues. The CDR3 here is CASSLNTEAFF. CDR3 sequence (DNA): TGTGCCAGCAGCTTAAACACTGAAGCTTTCTTT.

V and J are TRBV18 and TRBJ2-5, with D maybe TRBD1 (5 bases). Germline V CDR1 and CDR2: KGHSH, LQKENI. This CDR3 has 16 amino acids. Deletions cut 3 bases from V and 2 bases from J, with 16 bases between. Written as DNA, the CDR3 is TGTGCCAGCTCACCTTTTAATTCGCGACAGCAAGAGACCCAGTACTTC. This sequence encodes CASSPFNSRQQETQYF.

The rearrangement uses TRBV9 and TRBJ2-2; unclear D gene. CDR3 length: 15 residues. V was cut by 0 bases and J by 2 bases, with 8 bases left in between. Germline V gene lookup returns CDR1 SGDLS and CDR2 YYNGEE. CDR3 in amino acids: CASSVAGRNTGELFF. CDR3 nucleotide sequence: TGTGCCAGCAGCGTAGCCGGCAGAAACACCGGGGAGCTGTTTTTT.

This clone was counted between two and nine times. The genes are TRBV21-1 and TRBJ1-6; no DNA check was done on the table's D call, TRBD1. TRBV21-1 is a pseudogene locus. This CDR3 contains 17 residues. CDR3 sequence reads: CASSKGIKWTANSPLHF. In nucleotides, the CDR3 is TGTGCCAGCAGCAAAGGAATAAAGTGGACAGCTAATTCACCCCTCCACTTT.